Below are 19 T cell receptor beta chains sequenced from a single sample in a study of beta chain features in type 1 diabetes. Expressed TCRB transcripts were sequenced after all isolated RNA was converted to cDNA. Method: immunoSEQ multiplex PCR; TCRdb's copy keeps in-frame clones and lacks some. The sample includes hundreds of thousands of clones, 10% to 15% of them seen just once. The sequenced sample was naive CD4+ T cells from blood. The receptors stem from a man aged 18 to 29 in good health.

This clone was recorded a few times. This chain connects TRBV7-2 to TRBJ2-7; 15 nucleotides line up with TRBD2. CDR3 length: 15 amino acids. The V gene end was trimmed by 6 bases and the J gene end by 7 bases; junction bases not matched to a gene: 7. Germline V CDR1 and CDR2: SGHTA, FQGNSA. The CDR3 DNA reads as TGTGCCAGCAGTCCAGACGGGACTAGCGGGAGGGAGCAGTACTTC. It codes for CASSPDGTSGREQYF.

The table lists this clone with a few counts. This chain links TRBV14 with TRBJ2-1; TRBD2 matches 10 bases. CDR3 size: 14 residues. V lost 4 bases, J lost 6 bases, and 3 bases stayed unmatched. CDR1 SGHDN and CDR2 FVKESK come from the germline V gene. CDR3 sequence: CASSLLAGSNEQFF. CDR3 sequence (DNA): TGTGCCAGCAGCCTACTAGCGGGGTCCAATGAGCAGTTCTTC.

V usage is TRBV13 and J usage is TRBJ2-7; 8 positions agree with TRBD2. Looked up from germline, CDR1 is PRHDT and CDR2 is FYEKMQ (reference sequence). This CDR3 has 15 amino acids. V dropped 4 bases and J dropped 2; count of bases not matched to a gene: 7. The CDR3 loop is CASSSKRGRAYEQYF. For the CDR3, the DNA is TGTGCCAGCAGCTCCAAGCGGGGGCGGGCCTACGAGCAGTACTTC.

The CDR3 DNA reads TGTGCCAGCAGCGCGACAGGGGGAGTGGACTATGGCTACACCTTC. This gives the protein CASSATGGVDYGYTF. The chain links TRBV9 to TRBJ1-2, with 9 bases matching TRBD1. Trimming took 3 bases from V and 3 from J; bases not matched to a gene: 6. The germline V gene encodes CDR1 SGDLS and CDR2 YYNGEE. The CDR3 length is 15 residues.

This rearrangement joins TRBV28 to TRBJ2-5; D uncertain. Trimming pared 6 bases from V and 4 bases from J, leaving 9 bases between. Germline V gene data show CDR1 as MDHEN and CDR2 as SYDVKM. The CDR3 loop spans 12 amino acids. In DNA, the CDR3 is TGTGCCAGCAGCTCCTCCGGAGAGACCCAGTACTTC. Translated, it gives CASSSSGETQYF.

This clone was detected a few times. For the CDR3, the DNA is TGTGCCAGCAGCTCACCCCCAGGCTTTGTCGGCTACACCTTC. Translated, it gives CASSSPPGFVGYTF. The rearrangement joins TRBV5-5 to TRBJ1-2; D unresolved. This CDR3 has 14 amino acids. V shed 3 bases and J shed 8 bases, with 17 bases lying between them. From germline, CDR1 is SGHKS and CDR2 YYEKEE (reference sequence).

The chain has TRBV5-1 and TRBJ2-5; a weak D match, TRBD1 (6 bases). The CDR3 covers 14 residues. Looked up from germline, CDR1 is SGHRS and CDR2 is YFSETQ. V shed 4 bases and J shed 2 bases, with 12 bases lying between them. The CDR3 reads CASSISGHQETQYF. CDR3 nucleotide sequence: TGCGCCAGCAGCATCTCGGGACATCAAGAGACCCAGTACTTC.

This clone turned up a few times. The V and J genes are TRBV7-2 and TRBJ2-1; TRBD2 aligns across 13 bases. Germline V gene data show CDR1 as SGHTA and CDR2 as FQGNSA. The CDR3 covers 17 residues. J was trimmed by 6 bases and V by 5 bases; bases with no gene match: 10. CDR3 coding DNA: TGTGCCAGCAGCCAGACACTAGCGGGGGGGATTGGCAATGAGCAGTTCTTC. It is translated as CASSQTLAGGIGNEQFF.

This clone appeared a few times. CDR3 coding DNA: TGTGCCAGCAGCAGACTAGCGGGAGGTTACGAGCAGTACTTC. Its translation is CASSRLAGGYEQYF. This chain links TRBV6-1 with TRBJ2-7; 13 bases are a match to TRBD2. The V gene's germline CDR1 is MNHNS and CDR2 SASEGT. This CDR3 comprises 14 residues. V was clipped by 6 bases and J by 4 bases; unmatched bases: 3.

The CDR3 loop is CASSQQGVFDGYTF. The CDR3 DNA follows: TGTGCCAGCTCACAACAGGGGGTCTTTGATGGCTACACCTTC. The rearrangement uses TRBV18 and TRBJ1-2, with TRBD1 matching over 8 bases. CDR1 and CDR2 (germline): KGHSH, LQKENI. The CDR3 runs to 14 residues. Trimming cost V 4 bases and J 6 bases; bases outside gene matches: 7.

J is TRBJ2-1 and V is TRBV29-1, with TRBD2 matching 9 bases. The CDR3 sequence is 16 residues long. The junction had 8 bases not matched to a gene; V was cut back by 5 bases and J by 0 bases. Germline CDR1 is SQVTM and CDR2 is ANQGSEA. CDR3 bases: TGCAGCGTTAGCAGACTAGCGGTTAGCTCCTACAATGAGCAGTTCTTC. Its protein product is CSVSRLAVSSYNEQFF.

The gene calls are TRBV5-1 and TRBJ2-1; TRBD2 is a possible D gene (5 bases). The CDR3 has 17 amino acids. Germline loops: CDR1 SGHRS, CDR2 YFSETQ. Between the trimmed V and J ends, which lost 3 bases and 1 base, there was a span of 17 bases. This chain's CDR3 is CASSWQPSGDSYNEQFF. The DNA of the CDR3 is TGCGCCAGCAGCTGGCAGCCCAGCGGAGATTCCTACAATGAGCAGTTCTTC.

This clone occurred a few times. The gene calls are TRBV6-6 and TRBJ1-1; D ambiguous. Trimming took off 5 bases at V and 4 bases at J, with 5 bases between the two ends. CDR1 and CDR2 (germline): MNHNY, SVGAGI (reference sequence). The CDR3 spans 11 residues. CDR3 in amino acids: CASSLSTEAFF. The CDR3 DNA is TGTGCCAGCAGTCTGTCCACTGAAGCTTTCTTT.

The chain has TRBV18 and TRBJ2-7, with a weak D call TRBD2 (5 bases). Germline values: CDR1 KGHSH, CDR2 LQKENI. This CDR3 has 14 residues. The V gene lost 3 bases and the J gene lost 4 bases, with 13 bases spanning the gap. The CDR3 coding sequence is TGTGCCAGCTCACCCGAGGGATCGGGATACGAGCAGTACTTC. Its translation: CASSPEGSGYEQYF.

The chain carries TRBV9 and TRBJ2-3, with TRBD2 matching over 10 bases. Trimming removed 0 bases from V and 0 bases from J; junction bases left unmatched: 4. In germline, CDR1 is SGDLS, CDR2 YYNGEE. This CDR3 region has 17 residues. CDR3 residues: CASSVGLAGTSTDTQYF. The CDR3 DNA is TGTGCCAGCAGCGTAGGACTAGCGGGCACTAGCACAGATACGCAGTATTTT. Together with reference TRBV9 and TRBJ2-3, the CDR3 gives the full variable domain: DSGVTQTPKHLITATGQRVTLRCSPRSGDLSVYWYQQSLDQGLQFLIQYYNGEERAKGNILERFSAQQFPDLHSELNLSSLELGDSALYFCASSVGLAGTSTDTQYFGPGTRLTVL.

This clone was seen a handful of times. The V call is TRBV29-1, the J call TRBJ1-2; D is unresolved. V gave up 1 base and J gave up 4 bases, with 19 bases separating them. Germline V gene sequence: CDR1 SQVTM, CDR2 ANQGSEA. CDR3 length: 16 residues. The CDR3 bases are TGCAGCGTTGAAGTAGGGTTGGAGGGTAAGGCCTATGGCTACACCTTC. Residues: CSVEVGLEGKAYGYTF.

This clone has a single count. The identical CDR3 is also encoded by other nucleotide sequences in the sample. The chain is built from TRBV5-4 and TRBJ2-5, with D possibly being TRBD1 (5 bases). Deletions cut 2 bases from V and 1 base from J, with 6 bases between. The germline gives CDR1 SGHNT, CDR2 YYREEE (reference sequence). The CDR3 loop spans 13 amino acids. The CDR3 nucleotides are TGTGCCAGCAGCTTAGACAGCCAAGAGACCCAGTACTTC. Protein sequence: CASSLDSQETQYF.

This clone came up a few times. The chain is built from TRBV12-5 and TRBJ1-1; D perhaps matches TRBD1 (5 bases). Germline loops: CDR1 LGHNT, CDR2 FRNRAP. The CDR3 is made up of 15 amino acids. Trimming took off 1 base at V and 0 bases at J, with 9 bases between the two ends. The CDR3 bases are TGTGCTAGTGGTTTGGCACAGGACATGAACACTGAAGCTTTCTTT. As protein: CASGLAQDMNTEAFF.

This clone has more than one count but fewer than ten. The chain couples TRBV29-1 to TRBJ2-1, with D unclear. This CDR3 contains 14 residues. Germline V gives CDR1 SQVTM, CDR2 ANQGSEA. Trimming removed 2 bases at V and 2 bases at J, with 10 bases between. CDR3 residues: CSVENIGPYNEQFF. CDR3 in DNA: TGCAGCGTTGAAAACATTGGGCCCTACAATGAGCAGTTCTTC.